The 18 T cell receptor beta chains presented below share a single source sample, sequenced in a study of shared clonotypes between healthy human individuals. Data came from immunoSEQ multiplex PCR; TCRdb stores just in-frame clones and leaves some out. Among roughly 2.1 million clones, about 93% were seen once, and the ten largest hold under 2%. Naive CD8 isolation took CD45RO-negative cells positively selected for CCR7 and excluded terminally differentiated effector memory CD45RA+ cells. The sequencing input was naive CD8+ T cells from PBMCs. The receptors here all came from a young man in good health. Some clones in this sample may be carry-over from other donors' samples.

The V gene is TRBV13, the J gene TRBJ1-4; unclear D gene. The V end was cut by 5 bases, the J end by 8 bases, with 9 bases between. CDR1 is PRHDT and CDR2 is FYEKMQ in the germline V gene (reference sequence). CDR3 length: 12 amino acids. The CDR3 DNA is TGTGCCAGCAGCCCCAACGGGGAAAAACTGTTTTTT. Translated: CASSPNGEKLFF.

This chain uses TRBV4-2 with TRBJ2-7; TRBD1 matches 10 bases. This CDR3 region has 15 residues. CDR1 and CDR2 from the germline V gene are LGHNA and YNFKEQ. The V segment lost 1 base and the J segment 1 base; nucleotides outside the gene matches: 1. The CDR3 DNA reads as TGTGCCAGCAGCCAAGGGACAGGGGGGTCCTACGAGCAGTACTTC. It encodes CASSQGTGGSYEQYF.

Remarks on this clone: The same CDR3 also results from other DNA sequences found in this sample. The J gene is TRBJ2-1, the V gene TRBV30, with unresolved D. This CDR3 spans 12 amino acids. Germline V CDR1 and CDR2: GTSNPN, SVGIG (reference sequence). The V end lost 1 base, the J end lost 4 bases, and 5 bases lay between the germline ends. The chain's CDR3 is CAWSGSYNEQFF. CDR3 nucleotides: TGTGCCTGGAGTGGAAGTTACAATGAGCAGTTCTTC. Using reference TRBV30 and TRBJ2-1 for the parts outside the CDR3, the full variable domain is SQTIHQWPATLVQPVGSPLSLECTVEGTSNPNLYWYRQAAGRGLQLLFYSVGIGQISSEVPQNLSASRPQDRQFILSSKKLLLSDSGFYLCAWSGSYNEQFFGPGTRLTVL.

J is TRBJ1-1 and V is TRBV7-9, with D possibly TRBD1 on 5 matching bases. Germline assignment: CDR1 SEHNR and CDR2 FQNEAQ (reference sequence). CDR3 size: 16 residues. V lost 6 bases, J lost 0 bases, and 17 bases lay in between. CDR3: CASRFSGEGMNTEAFF. The CDR3 coding sequence is TGTGCCAGCAGATTCTCGGGGGAGGGCATGAACACTGAAGCTTTCTTT.

The V call is TRBV21-1, the J call TRBJ2-7. TRBV21-1 is labeled a pseudogene. The CDR3 covers 18 residues. The CDR3 sequence: CASSKALDQTLRAYEQYF. The CDR3 DNA reads TGTGCCAGCAGCAAAGCCTTAGATCAAACCTTAAGGGCCTACGAGCAGTACTTC.

V and J are TRBV7-2 and TRBJ2-7; tentative D call: TRBD1 (6 bases). Germline CDR1 is SGHTA and CDR2 is FQGNSA. Trimming took off 4 bases at V and 2 bases at J, with 15 bases between the two ends. The length of the CDR3 is 15 residues. The CDR3 nucleotides read TGTGCCAGCAGCTCACACCGGGACATAGCCTACGAGCAGTACTTC. Its translation is CASSSHRDIAYEQYF.

This chain connects TRBV29-1 to TRBJ2-7, with D unresolved. Trimming stripped 1 base from V and 3 bases from J, with 10 bases between. The CDR3 covers 13 residues. The V gene's germline CDR1 is SQVTM and CDR2 ANQGSEA. In nucleotides, the CDR3 is TGCAGCGTTGAAGGGGCCCTCGGCTACGAGCAGTACTTC. Its translation: CSVEGALGYEQYF.

Comment on this clone: The sample carries other DNA sequences with the same CDR3. The chain uses TRBV12-5 and TRBJ2-1; D ambiguous. The germline V gene has CDR1 LGHNT and CDR2 FRNRAP. The V end was cut by 1 base, the J end by 7 bases, with 8 bases between. This CDR3 region has 13 residues. In DNA, the CDR3 is TGTGCTAGTGGTTTGGCTCCCGGGAATGAGCAGTTCTTC. This gives the protein CASGLAPGNEQFF.

The chain carries TRBV6-1 and TRBJ1-2; D uncertain. The V end lost 1 base, the J end lost 1 base, and 7 bases lay between the germline ends. The CDR3 sequence is 14 residues long. From germline, CDR1 is MNHNS and CDR2 SASEGT. The CDR3 DNA sequence: TGTGCCAGCAGTGAAGATCTGTTTAACTATGGCTACACCTTC. Translating it yields CASSEDLFNYGYTF.

This clone was observed a single time. V is TRBV19 and J is TRBJ2-7; the match to TRBD2 covers 8 bases. CDR3 size: 17 residues. Germline CDR1 reads LNHDA; CDR2 reads SQIVND (reference sequence). The V gene end was trimmed by 3 bases and the J gene end by 3 bases; junction bases not matched to a gene: 13. The CDR3 nucleotides are TGTGCCAGTAGTATGTCGATGCAGCGGGGGACCTTCTACGAGCAGTACTTC. This translates into CASSMSMQRGTFYEQYF.

V is TRBV25-1 and J is TRBJ2-1; the match to TRBD2 covers 9 bases. The CDR3 is made up of 15 amino acids. V shed 6 bases and J 3 bases; nucleotides not matched to a gene: 6. Germline V gives CDR1 MGHDK, CDR2 SYGVNS. The CDR3 here is CASRDSGRGYNEQFF. The DNA of the CDR3 is TGTGCCAGCAGGGATAGCGGGAGAGGCTACAATGAGCAGTTCTTC.

The rearrangement uses TRBV19 and TRBJ2-3; perhaps TRBD2 as D (5 bases). This CDR3 has 17 amino acids. V lost 6 bases to trimming and J lost 0 bases, with 19 bases between them. Germline V gene lookup returns CDR1 LNHDA and CDR2 SQIVND (reference sequence). The CDR3 region is CASSPPQRISSTDTQYF. The CDR3 region has the DNA TGTGCCAGTAGCCCCCCCCAGCGGATCTCTAGCACAGATACGCAGTATTTT.

The chain combines TRBV27 with TRBJ1-5; a possible D gene is TRBD1 (5 bases). The CDR3 has 16 amino acids. Trimming stripped 4 bases from V and 0 bases from J, with 13 bases between. CDR1 is MNHEY, CDR2 SMNVEV, per germline (reference sequence). The CDR3 nucleotides read TGTGCCAGCAGTTCCATGGCAGGGTTTAGCAATCAGCCCCAGCATTTT. It encodes CASSSMAGFSNQPQHF.

This clone was seen more than once but under ten times. The chain recombines TRBV30 with TRBJ1-1; D is uncertain. The CDR3 runs 13 residues. Germline CDR1 reads GTSNPN; CDR2 reads SVGIG (reference sequence). The V and J ends lost 0 bases and 4 bases respectively, with 9 bases between them. CDR3 DNA sequence: TGTGCCTGGAGTGTACTGGCCGGCACTGAAGCTTTCTTT. Translation gives CAWSVLAGTEAFF.

This chain joins TRBV6-4 and TRBJ1-1; D remains ambiguous. Germline CDR1 is MRHNA and CDR2 is SNTAGT. V was trimmed by 4 bases and J by 6 bases, leaving 21 bases between them. The CDR3 contains 16 residues. The CDR3 bases are TGTGCCAGCAGTGTCCTCCCATTAGCCTCGTCAGCTGAAGCTTTCTTT. Its translation is CASSVLPLASSAEAFF.

This rearrangement joins TRBV5-6 to TRBJ2-2, with TRBD2 matching over 8 bases. The V gene's germline CDR1 is SGHDT and CDR2 YYEEEE. Germline trimming cut 0 bases from V and 5 bases from J; bases unmatched to any gene: 6. This CDR3 spans 16 amino acids. CDR3 bases: TGTGCCAGCAGCTTGGTTCCCGGGAGGGGGACCGGGGAGCTGTTTTTT. This translates into CASSLVPGRGTGELFF.

In the case of this clone: The same CDR3 arises from other DNA sequences in this sample as well. The genes are TRBV7-9 and TRBJ2-1; D gene ambiguous. V was shortened by 1 base and J by 7 bases, with 5 bases between the two germline ends. The CDR3 loop spans 12 amino acids. CDR1 is SEHNR and CDR2 is FQNEAQ in the germline V gene (reference sequence). CDR3 nucleotide sequence: TGTGCCAGCAGCTTAGTGCGGAATGAGCAGTTCTTC. Amino acid sequence: CASSLVRNEQFF.

The chain is built from TRBV28 and TRBJ2-3; D is unclear. Trimming took off 6 bases at V and 2 bases at J, with 12 bases between the two ends. The CDR3 is 14 residues long. Germline lookup yields CDR1 MDHEN and CDR2 SYDVKM. The CDR3 coding sequence is TGTGCCAGCAGGGGGATCCCTTCCACAGATACGCAGTATTTT. Amino acids: CASRGIPSTDTQYF.